These T cell receptor beta chains were read from a single sample in a study of T cells in pancreatic ductal adenocarcinoma. Generated by immunoSEQ multiplex PCR, the TCRdb table keeps only in-frame clones and is missing some. The sample lists 100,000 or so clones; 90% to 95% were seen once. Material for sequencing was PBMCs. The receptors shown here come from a human donor with pancreatic ductal adenocarcinoma. Both conserved end residues are part of each CDR3. D genes are given only for firm matches. Size tells how often a clone was seen (once, few, many) or the class of an expanded clone, and some rows leave it out.

NA | TRBJ1-2 | TRBV5-5 | NA | CASSLARGNYGYTF | TGTGCCAGCAGCTTGGCCAGGGGAAACTATGGCTACACCTTC
TRBD2 | TRBJ2-3 | TRBV18 | NA | CASRTSGSQTDTQYF | TGTGCCAGCCGGACTAGCGGGAGTCAGACAGATACGCAGTATTTT
TRBD1 | TRBJ2-7 | TRBV19 | NA | CASSIVGQGVYEQYF | TGTGCCAGTAGTATCGTGGGACAGGGAGTCTACGAGCAGTACTTC
TRBD1 | TRBJ2-5 | TRBV18 | NA | CASSPRAGTAASTQYF | TGTGCCAGCTCACCACGGGCCGGGACAGCAGCTTCGACCCAGTACTTC
NA | TRBJ2-5 | TRBV5-1 | NA | CASSLGGYFQETQYF | TGCGCCAGCAGCTTGGGGGGCTACTTTCAAGAGACCCAGTACTTC
NA | TRBJ2-3 | TRBV5-1 | NA | CASYSSATDTQYF | TGCGCCAGCTATTCTAGCGCTACAGATACGCAGTATTTT
NA | TRBJ2-3 | TRBV28 | NA | CASSSTGPLTVTQYF | TGTGCCAGCAGTTCGACAGGCCCGCTGACGGTTACGCAGTATTTT
TRBD2 | TRBJ2-2 | TRBV7-3 | NA | CASSPKAGELWTGELFF | TGTGCCAGCAGTCCAAAGGCGGGAGAGTTGTGGACCGGGGAGCTGTTTTTT
NA | TRBJ2-1 | TRBV7-3 | NA | CASSTTGSSYNEQFF | TGTGCCAGCAGCACAACAGGGAGCTCCTACAATGAGCAGTTCTTC
NA | TRBJ2-7 | TRBV2 | NA | CASHREYEQYF | TGTGCCAGCCACAGGGAATACGAGCAGTACTTC
TRBD2 | TRBJ2-1 | TRBV2 | NA | CASSEGLDYNEQFF | TGTGCCAGCAGTGAGGGACTAGACTACAATGAGCAGTTCTTC
TRBD2 | TRBJ2-3 | TRBV12-5 | NA | CASGLIIAGGNTDTQYF | TGTGCTAGTGGTTTGATAATAGCGGGAGGGAACACAGATACGCAGTATTTT
TRBD1 | TRBJ1-1 | TRBV7-2 | NA | CASRQGAVLAEAFF | TGTGCCAGCAGGCAGGGGGCTGTTTTGGCTGAAGCTTTCTTT
TRBD2 | TRBJ2-3 | TRBV19 | few | CASSQPGLAGSMVDTQYF | TGTGCCAGTAGTCAGCCGGGACTAGCGGGATCAATGGTGGATACGCAGTATTTT
NA | TRBJ1-1 | TRBV7-2 | NA | CAAGAYTEAFF | TGTGCCGCGGGGGCTTACACTGAAGCTTTCTTT
NA | TRBJ2-5 | TRBV30 | NA | CAWNSLQETQYF | TGTGCCTGGAATAGTCTCCAAGAGACCCAGTACTTC
TRBD2 | TRBJ2-5 | TRBV29-1 | NA | CSVALSGGYQETQYF | TGCAGCGTTGCCCTTAGCGGGGGGTATCAAGAGACCCAGTACTTC
NA | TRBJ2-2 | TRBV9 | NA | CASSVEYTGELFF | TGTGCCAGCAGCGTGGAGTACACCGGGGAGCTGTTTTTT
TRBD2 | TRBJ2-3 | TRBV7-7 | once | CASSLGSGRADTQYF | TGTGCCAGCAGCTTAGGTAGCGGGAGGGCAGATACGCAGTATTTT
NA | TRBJ2-5 | TRBV7-9 | NA | CASRGGETQYF | TGTGCCAGCAGAGGGGGTGAGACCCAGTACTTC
TRBD1 | TRBJ2-5 | TRBV5-1 | NA | CASSGRQGIGETQYF | TGCGCCAGCAGCGGAAGACAGGGGATAGGGGAGACCCAGTACTTC
NA | TRBJ2-1 | TRBV14 | once | CASSQDRKRNNEQFF | TGTGCCAGCAGCCAAGACAGGAAAAGAAACAATGAGCAGTTCTTC
TRBD2 | TRBJ2-7 | TRBV2 | NA | CASRGGTSTYEQYF | TGTGCCAGCAGGGGAGGGACTAGCACCTACGAGCAGTACTTC
TRBD2 | TRBJ2-3 | TRBV28 | NA | CASTIGTSGLTDTQYF | TGTGCCAGCACCATCGGGACTAGCGGCCTCACAGATACGCAGTATTTT
TRBD1 | TRBJ2-2 | TRBV19 | NA | CASSGTGITGELFF | TGTGCCAGTAGTGGGACAGGGATCACCGGGGAGCTGTTTTTT
NA | TRBJ2-7 | TRBV7-2 | NA | CASSRRAGSWTYEQYF | TGTGCCAGCAGCCGGAGGGCCGGGAGTTGGACCTACGAGCAGTACTTC
NA | TRBJ2-5 | TRBV5-6 | once | CASSLGRPQETQYF | TGTGCCAGCAGCTTGGGGCGGCCTCAAGAGACCCAGTACTTC
NA | TRBJ1-5 | TRBV5-1 | NA | CASSPGQGNQPQHF | TGCGCCAGCAGCCCAGGACAAGGAAATCAGCCCCAGCATTTT
NA | TRBJ1-5 | TRBV19 | NA | CASSNLGVRAQPQHF | TGTGCCAGTAGTAACTTAGGAGTCAGGGCTCAGCCCCAGCATTTT
NA | TRBJ2-1 | TRBV7-7 | NA | CASSQDWDNEQFF | TGTGCCAGCAGCCAAGACTGGGACAATGAGCAGTTCTTC
TRBD2 | TRBJ2-3 | TRBV7-9 | few | CTAGGTRDTQYF | TGTACGGCGGGAGGGACCAGAGATACGCAGTATTTT
TRBD2 | TRBJ2-3 | TRBV5-4 | NA | CASSLRGLGADTQYF | TGTGCCAGCAGCTTGCGAGGACTAGGGGCAGATACGCAGTATTTT
NA | TRBJ2-3 | TRBV5-1 | NA | CASTLRGSTDTQYF | TGCGCCAGCACCCTTAGAGGGAGCACAGATACGCAGTATTTT
TRBD1 | TRBJ1-1 | TRBV18 | NA | CASSSGGLRTEAFF | TGTGCCAGCTCGTCAGGGGGGCTGAGGACTGAAGCTTTCTTT
NA | TRBJ2-7 | TRBV7-9 | NA | CASSQYWRAPYEQYF | TGTGCCAGCAGCCAGTACTGGCGGGCACCCTACGAGCAGTACTTC
NA | TRBJ1-1 | TRBV11-1 | NA | CASSSGRAGEAFF | TGTGCCAGCAGCTCCGGCCGGGCAGGGGAAGCTTTCTTT
TRBD1 | TRBJ2-5 | TRBV28 | NA | CASSPRDRGETQYF | TGTGCCAGCAGTCCCCGGGACAGGGGAGAGACCCAGTACTTC
NA | TRBJ2-5 | TRBV4-2 | NA | CASSQAVGAQYF | TGTGCCAGCAGCCAAGCGGTAGGAGCCCAGTACTTC
TRBD2 | TRBJ2-7 | TRBV2 | few | CASRKTSGRALEQYF | TGTGCCAGCAGGAAGACTAGCGGGAGGGCCCTCGAGCAGTACTTC
TRBD2 | TRBJ2-7 | TRBV5-4 | NA | CASSRAGQRYEQYF | TGTGCCAGCAGCCGAGCGGGGCAAAGGTACGAGCAGTACTTC
TRBD1 | TRBJ2-5 | TRBV6-1 | NA | CASSADRGWETQYF | TGTGCCAGCAGTGCTGACAGGGGCTGGGAGACCCAGTACTTC
TRBD2 | TRBJ2-1 | TRBV28 | NA | CASSEAGGEVYNEQFF | TGTGCCAGCAGTGAAGCGGGAGGGGAGGTTTACAATGAGCAGTTCTTC
NA | TRBJ2-5 | TRBV11-1 | NA | CASSFGRQETQYF | TGTGCCAGCAGCTTTGGGAGGCAAGAGACCCAGTACTTC
TRBD1 | TRBJ1-1 | TRBV5-1 | NA | CASARDRVGTEAFF | TGCGCCAGCGCCCGGGACAGGGTCGGCACTGAAGCTTTCTTT
NA | TRBJ1-2 | TRBV5-5 | NA | CASSLRIDPSYGYTF | TGTGCCAGCAGCTTGCGAATCGACCCTAGTTATGGCTACACCTTC
NA | TRBJ2-7 | TRBV2 | NA | CASSANRNYEQYF | TGTGCCAGCAGTGCGAACAGAAACTACGAGCAGTACTTC